A selection of T cell receptor beta chains follows, all from one sample in a study of Ad26.COV2.S vaccination and SARS-CoV-2 variants. Sequencing was performed with immunoSEQ multiplex PCR; in TCRdb, only in-frame clones are kept and a portion is missing. The sample has about 410,000 clones, around 93% seen once. The sample consisted of peripheral blood, taken in a trial of Ad26.COV2.S vaccine versus placebo. The receptor source for this set is a person between 18 and 60 years old who received the Ad26.COV2.S COVID-19 vaccine or a placebo. Both conserved end residues are part of each CDR3. D genes are given only for firm matches. Size tells how often a clone was seen (once, few, many) or the class of an expanded clone, and some rows leave it out.

D,V,J,size,CDR3,DNA
NA,TRBV27,TRBJ1-6,few,CASSFRTEYNSPLHF,TGTGCCAGCAGTTTCAGGACAGAATATAATTCACCCCTCCACTTT
NA,TRBV10-1,TRBJ2-3,NA,CASSVGTLKTDTQYF,TGCGCCAGCAGTGTCGGGACTCTAAAAACAGATACGCAGTATTTT
NA,TRBV11-3,TRBJ1-1,NA,CASSSGNTEAFF,TGTGCCAGCAGCTCAGGGAACACTGAAGCTTTCTTT
TRBD1,TRBV4-3,TRBJ1-2,once,CASSQDRGGQGNGYTF,TGCGCCAGCAGCCAAGATCGGGGGGGACAGGGCAATGGCTACACCTTC
NA,TRBV12-3/TRBV12-4,TRBJ2-5,few,CASSLWLQETQYF,TGTGCCAGCAGTTTGTGGCTACAAGAGACCCAGTACTTC
NA,TRBV20-1,TRBJ1-2,NA,CSARGAHGYTF,TGCAGTGCTAGAGGGGCACACGGCTACACCTTC
NA,TRBV5-6,TRBJ1-3,NA,CASSLFRGGLGDSGNTIYF,TGTGCCAGCAGCTTGTTCCGGGGGGGCCTTGGCGACTCTGGAAACACCATATATTTT
NA,TRBV11-2,TRBJ1-2,NA,CASSLQRAYGYTF,TGTGCCAGCAGCTTGCAACGCGCTTATGGCTACACCTTC
TRBD1,TRBV27,TRBJ2-1,NA,CASSFGTASAEQFF,TGTGCCAGCAGCTTCGGGACAGCTAGTGCTGAGCAGTTCTTC
TRBD1,TRBV4-3,TRBJ2-5,NA,CASSQASVRAGGGETQYF,TGCGCCAGCAGCCAAGCATCGGTCCGGGCAGGGGGTGGGGAGACCCAGTACTTC
TRBD1,TRBV7-2,TRBJ1-1,NA,CASSGQGDGTEAFF,TGTGCCAGCAGCGGACAGGGGGATGGCACTGAAGCTTTCTTT
NA,TRBV4-3,TRBJ2-1,NA,CASSQDGRGPYNEQFF,TGCGCCAGCAGCCAAGACGGTCGGGGGCCCTACAATGAGCAGTTCTTC
NA,TRBV5-4,TRBJ1-2,NA,CASSLGTRDGYTF,TGTGCCAGCAGCTTGGGTACAAGGGATGGCTACACCTTC
TRBD2,TRBV3-1/TRBV3-2,TRBJ2-7,once,CASSYGGGYSYEQYF,TGTGCCAGCAGCTACGGGGGGGGTTATTCCTACGAGCAGTACTTC
NA,TRBV4-2,TRBJ2-3,NA,CASSPPAGSTDTQYF,TGTGCCAGCAGCCCCCCTGCCGGAAGCACAGATACGCAGTATTTT
TRBD1,TRBV29-1,TRBJ1-1,NA,CSARQGLNTEAFF,TGCAGCGCCAGACAGGGTCTGAACACTGAAGCTTTCTTT
TRBD2,TRBV19,TRBJ2-1,NA,CASRVAGGRDEQFF,TGTGCCAGTAGAGTAGCGGGGGGGCGTGATGAGCAGTTCTTC
NA,TRBV11-2,TRBJ2-7,NA,CASSLVRGNEQYF,TGTGCCAGCAGCTTGGTTCGGGGGAACGAGCAGTACTTC
NA,TRBV7-2,TRBJ1-5,NA,CASSLAGQVNQPQHF,TGTGCCAGCAGCTTAGCGGGACAAGTAAATCAGCCCCAGCATTTT
TRBD1,TRBV19,TRBJ1-1,NA,CASSSRTGGWTEAFF,TGTGCCAGTAGTTCACGTACAGGGGGTTGGACTGAAGCTTTCTTT
NA,TRBV4-1,TRBJ1-5,NA,CASSQDYAGRLTSLNQPQHF,TGCGCCAGCAGCCAAGATTATGCCGGGCGTTTGACCAGCCTAAATCAGCCCCAGCATTTT
NA,TRBV5-1,TRBJ2-3,NA,CASSFRGSTDTQYF,TGCGCCAGCAGCTTCCGGGGCAGCACAGATACGCAGTATTTT
NA,TRBV27,TRBJ2-3,few,CASSLSSGADTQYF,TGTGCCAGCAGTTTATCTAGCGGCGCAGATACGCAGTATTTT
NA,TRBV18,TRBJ2-7,NA,CASSPPRESSYEQYF,TGTGCCAGCTCACCACCCAGGGAGAGCTCCTACGAGCAGTACTTC
NA,TRBV6-4,TRBJ1-1,NA,CASSLEAMNTEAFF,TGTGCCAGCAGTCTGGAGGCAATGAACACTGAAGCTTTCTTT
NA,TRBV5-6,TRBJ1-6,NA,CASSSSIGSPLHF,TGTGCCAGCAGCTCAAGCATAGGTTCACCCCTCCACTTT
NA,TRBV7-2,TRBJ1-5,NA,CASSLAPGGQPQHF,TGTGCCAGCAGCTTAGCCCCAGGAGGCCAGCCCCAGCATTTT
NA,TRBV27,TRBJ2-7,NA,CASSLGPVQEQYF,TGTGCCAGCAGTTTAGGACCTGTACAGGAGCAGTACTTC
NA,TRBV6-1,TRBJ2-7,NA,CASSEYPGGPYEQYF,TGTGCCAGCAGTGAATACCCTGGAGGTCCCTACGAGCAGTACTTC
TRBD2,TRBV27,TRBJ2-3,NA,CASRYAGGRGDTQYF,TGTGCCAGCAGATATGCGGGGGGGCGGGGAGATACGCAGTATTTT
NA,TRBV24-1,TRBJ1-5,NA,CATSDGNQPQHF,TGTGCCACCAGTGATGGTAATCAGCCCCAGCATTTT
NA,TRBV15,TRBJ2-2,NA,CATSPRPGLELFF,TGTGCCACCAGCCCCCGGCCCGGTTTGGAGCTGTTTTTT